Shown below are 15 T cell receptor beta chains from a single sample sequenced in a study of cytomegalovirus exposure and HLA in healthy donors. PCR was performed using 60 Vbeta and 13 Jbeta primers. Using immunoSEQ multiplex PCR, the repertoire was profiled, and TCRdb retains in-frame clones only, with some absent. Its listing shows 90,000 to 120,000 clones. The sample comprised PBMCs. Receptors were obtained from a man in his fifties or sixties in good health and CMV-seronegative.

The V and J genes are TRBV4-3 and TRBJ1-4; maybe TRBD1 (6 bases). Per the germline V gene, CDR1 is LGHNA and CDR2 is YSLEER. CDR3 length equals 20 residues. V dropped 0 bases and J dropped 0 bases, with 20 bases sitting between them. CDR3 coding DNA: TGCGCCAGCAGCCAAGATCTATGGGACACCTATTTGGCAACTAATGAAAAACTGTTTTTT. Its protein is CASSQDLWDTYLATNEKLFF.

This sequence joins TRBV7-9 and TRBJ2-7; TRBD1 matches 12 bases. Germline loops: CDR1 SEHNR, CDR2 FQNEAQ (reference sequence). CDR3 length: 18 amino acids. After removal of 5 bases from V and 1 base from J, the junction contained 12 bases not matched to a gene. The CDR3 protein is CASSRGTGGPTRSYEQYF. CDR3 in DNA: TGTGCCAGCAGCCGCGGGACAGGGGGCCCTACAAGATCCTACGAGCAGTACTTC.

This chain joins TRBV25-1 and TRBJ2-1; D possibly corresponds to TRBD2 (5 bases). The germline V and J ends were trimmed by 3 bases and 7 bases, with 16 bases remaining between them. In germline, CDR1 is MGHDK, CDR2 SYGVNS. The CDR3 runs to 15 residues. CDR3 sequence (DNA): TGTGCCAGCAGTGAGACCGGGGTAGCGAGGAATGAGCAGTTCTTC. Protein product: CASSETGVARNEQFF.

Details on this clone: One junction end does not reproduce the germline sequence, and a read error may be involved. The V and J genes are TRBV7-2 and TRBJ2-3; D may be TRBD2 (5 bases). This CDR3 is built from 15 residues. The germline V gene encodes CDR1 SGHTA and CDR2 FQGNSA. CDR3 sequence (DNA): TGTGCCAGCAGATTAGCGCCGAGGGCGACAGATACGCAGTATTTT. As protein: CASRLAPRATDTQYF.

The chain uses TRBV19 and TRBJ2-1; D gene uncertain. The CDR3 spans 14 residues. Per germline, CDR1 LNHDA and CDR2 SQIVND (reference sequence). Deletions cut 3 bases from V and 0 bases from J, with 6 bases between. CDR3 amino acids: CASSMASSYNEQFF. The CDR3 DNA sequence: TGTGCCAGTAGTATGGCTAGCTCCTACAATGAGCAGTTCTTC.

The chain recombines TRBV5-6 with TRBJ1-6, with a weak D call TRBD1 (5 bases). V was cut by 1 base and J by 14 bases, with 13 bases left in between. This CDR3 contains 13 residues. Germline CDR1 reads SGHDT; CDR2 reads YYEEEE. Written as DNA, the CDR3 is TGTGCCAGCAGCTTGCTCCAGGGTACAACCCTCCACTTT. Translated: CASSLLQGTTLHF.

CDR3: CASSQERQDSSYNEQFF. As DNA, the CDR3 is TGTGCCAGCAGCCAAGAGCGTCAGGACAGCTCCTACAATGAGCAGTTCTTC. J is TRBJ2-1 and V is TRBV4-2; tentative D call: TRBD1 (6 bases). This CDR3 has 17 residues. Germline assignment: CDR1 LGHNA and CDR2 YNFKEQ. V lost 0 bases and J lost 0, with 12 bases in between.

V and J are TRBV4-1 and TRBJ1-5; 8 bases are a match to TRBD1. CDR3 size: 16 residues. Germline values: CDR1 MGHRA, CDR2 YSYEKL. V gave up 0 bases and J gave up 5 bases; unmatched junction bases: 6. CDR3 sequence (DNA): TGCGCCAGCAGCCAAGAGGGTGCAGGGGGCGATCAGCCCCAGCATTTT. Residues: CASSQEGAGGDQPQHF.

CDR3 residues: CASSLARQGNEKLFF. CDR3 coding DNA: TGCGCCAGCAGCTTGGCTCGGCAGGGTAATGAAAAACTGTTTTTT. This chain connects TRBV5-1 to TRBJ1-4; weak D call: TRBD1 (5 bases). V shed 0 bases and J shed 4 bases, with 10 bases lying between them. Germline-derived CDR1 and CDR2 are SGHRS and YFSETQ. The CDR3 totals 15 residues.

The V gene is TRBV7-9, the J gene TRBJ2-4, with D possibly being TRBD2 (5 bases). Germline CDR1 is SEHNR and CDR2 is FQNEAQ (reference sequence). This CDR3 has 16 residues. The V end lost 0 bases, the J end lost 8 bases, and 17 bases lay between the germline ends. Here the CDR3 DNA reads TGTGCCAGCAGCTTAGCAGGGCGGACTGAGTTGCACATTCAGTACTTC. This encodes CASSLAGRTELHIQYF.

The J gene is TRBJ1-2, the V gene TRBV4-1; D unresolved. CDR3 length: 13 residues. V dropped 2 bases and J dropped 7 bases, with 11 bases sitting between them. Germline V CDR1 and CDR2: MGHRA, YSYEKL. This chain's CDR3 is CASSQIIPPGYTF. The CDR3, as DNA: TGCGCCAGCAGCCAAATTATCCCTCCTGGCTACACCTTC.

The gene calls are TRBV2 and TRBJ1-1; 8 bases agree with TRBD1. The CDR3 consists of 11 residues. The germline CDR1 and CDR2 sequences are SNHLY and FYNNEI. J was trimmed by 8 bases and V by 5 bases; bases with no gene match: 1. DNA for the CDR3: TGTGCCAGCAGTCGGGACAGGGAAGCTTTCTTT. Translated, it gives CASSRDREAFF.

The chain is built from TRBV19 and TRBJ1-1; TRBD1 is a possible D gene (6 bases). With 3 bases removed from V and 9 bases from J, the gap between germline ends came to 11 bases. The length of the CDR3 is 12 residues. Germline V gives CDR1 LNHDA, CDR2 SQIVND (reference sequence). The CDR3 reads CASSIQGTKAFF. The CDR3 DNA follows: TGTGCCAGTAGTATTCAGGGGACGAAAGCTTTCTTT.

This chain connects TRBV18 to TRBJ2-1; 8 bases align to TRBD2. The CDR3 length is 17 residues. V trimming: 2 bases; J trimming: 2 bases; junction bases outside the gene matches: 8. CDR1 is KGHSH, CDR2 LQKENI, per germline. The CDR3 DNA sequence: TGTGCCAGCTCACCAGGGGGCAGCGGGAGTGCCTACAATGAGCAGTTCTTC. Its translation: CASSPGGSGSAYNEQFF.

Here the CDR3 reads CASSSRDRGRGEKLFF. In DNA, the CDR3 is TGTGCCAGCAGCTCGCGGGACAGGGGGCGAGGCGAAAAACTGTTTTTT. The chain employs TRBV5-4 and TRBJ1-4; TRBD1 agrees at 12 bases. The CDR3 length is 16 residues. J lost 8 bases, V lost 3 bases, and 8 bases had no gene match. The germline gives CDR1 SGHNT, CDR2 YYREEE (reference sequence). Looking up the rest from reference TRBV5-4 and TRBJ1-4 gives the full variable domain: ETGVTQSPTHLIKTRGQQVTLRCSSQSGHNTVSWYQQALGQGPQFIFQYYREEENGRGNFPPRFSGLQFPNYSSELNVNALELDDSALYLCASSSRDRGRGEKLFFGSGTQLSVL.